These 20 T cell receptor beta chains were all obtained from the same sample, sequenced in a study of kidney transplant recipient with SARS-CoV-2 infection. MiXCR was run by TCRdb on the reads, yielding one entry per CDR3 protein. Among under 250,000 distinct CDR3 sequences, about 28% were seen once, and the ten largest hold around 6.8%. This sample comprised a blood sample, obtained at baseline and between days 110 and 120 from a kidney transplant recipient. These receptors all come from a male patient aged 25 to 39 who had COVID-19 and was a kidney transplant recipient. T cells may partly derive from the graft donor.

Worth noting for this clonotype: A much larger clone differs by one base, so this may be a read error. This sequence joins TRBV6-1 and TRBJ2-7; D may correspond to TRBD1 or TRBD2 (5 bases each). V lost 8 bases to trimming and J lost 2 bases, with 16 bases between them. CDR3 length equals 14 residues. CDR1 is MNHNS and CDR2 is SASEGT in the germline V gene. The CDR3 here is CASGRDLGAYEQYF. For the CDR3, the DNA is TGTGCCAGCGGCCGCGACCTGGGGGCCTACGAGCAGTACTTC.

Ten or more counts support this clonotype. V usage is TRBV6-5 and J usage is TRBJ2-6; D gene ambiguous. V was clipped by 8 bases and J by 4 bases, with 15 bases between them. In germline, CDR1 is MNHEY, CDR2 SVGAGI. This CDR3 contains 15 residues. DNA of the CDR3: TGTGCCAGCCTCGCCCCCGGTTTCGGGGCCAACGTCCTGACTTTC. Translation gives CASLAPGFGANVLTF.

This clonotype was found many times. The V gene is TRBV5-1, the J gene TRBJ2-3, with D uncertain. The V end lost 3 bases, the J end lost 6 bases, and 11 bases lay between the germline ends. The germline CDR1 and CDR2 sequences are SGHRS and YFSETQ. This CDR3 spans 13 amino acids. The DNA for the CDR3 is TGCGCCAGCAGCTCTACAGCAACTGATACGCAGTATTTT. This gives the protein CASSSTATDTQYF. The full variable domain, with the rest looked up from reference TRBV5-1 and TRBJ2-3, is KAGVTQTPRYLIKTRGQQVTLSCSPISGHRSVSWYQQTPGQGLQFLFEYFSETQRNKGNFPGRFSGRQFSNSRSEMNVSTLELGDSALYLCASSSTATDTQYFGPGTRLTVL.

Worth noting for this clonotype: This may stem from a read error, because a much larger clone lies one nucleotide away. This rearrangement joins TRBV7-6 to TRBJ2-7, with no clear D. The V gene's germline CDR1 is SGHVS and CDR2 FNYEAQ. The length of the CDR3 is 12 residues. The CDR3 sequence is CASSSSSYGQYF. CDR3 DNA: TGTGCCAGCAGCTCCAGCTCCTACGGGCAGTACTTC.

Note on this clonotype: A read error may explain this, as a much larger clone is one base away. This rearrangement joins TRBV7-1 to TRBJ1-2; D not resolved. TRBV7-1 is an ORF for which the function is uncertain. The CDR3 covers 17 residues. CDR3 sequence reads: CASSQEGHEGKTYGYAF. The CDR3 DNA sequence: TGTGCCAGCAGCCAGGAGGGTCACGAGGGAAAGACCTATGGCTACGCCTTC.

This clonotype has at least ten counts. This chain uses TRBV9 with TRBJ1-1; maybe TRBD1 (5 bases). This CDR3 comprises 15 residues. Germline loops: CDR1 SGDLS, CDR2 YYNGEE. V was shortened by 0 bases and J by 4 bases, with 13 bases between the two germline ends. The CDR3 reads CASSVDSWGFTEAFF. DNA of the CDR3: TGTGCCAGCAGCGTAGACTCCTGGGGGTTCACTGAAGCTTTCTTT.

This clonotype was seen at least ten times. The chain employs TRBV11-2 and TRBJ2-2, with D maybe TRBD1 (5 bases). Germline CDR1 and CDR2: SGHAT and FQNNGV. The CDR3 loop spans 15 amino acids. Trimming left V 3 bases short and J 6 bases short, with 14 bases between. The CDR3 DNA sequence: TGTGCCAGCAGCTTTCAGGGATTCAAGGCCGGGGAGCTGTTTTTT. It is translated as CASSFQGFKAGELFF.

This clonotype was detected ten times or more. The chain couples TRBV13 to TRBJ1-2; tentative D call: TRBD1 (6 bases). The V end was cut by 0 bases, the J end by 9 bases, with 11 bases between. CDR3 length equals 13 residues. Germline V gives CDR1 PRHDT, CDR2 FYEKMQ (reference sequence). CDR3 nucleotides: TGTGCCAGCAGCTTAGGCCAAGGGGGTAGCTACACCTTC. Its protein is CASSLGQGGSYTF. The whole variable domain, filled in from reference TRBV13 and TRBJ1-2, reads AAGVIQSPRHLIKEKRETATLKCYPIPRHDTVYWYQQGPGQDPQFLISFYEKMQSDKGSIPDRFSAQQFSDYHSELNMSSLELGDSALYFCASSLGQGGSYTFGSGTRLTVV.

To note about this clonotype: Since a much larger clone is just one base distant, this may be a read error. This chain uses TRBV25-1 with TRBJ2-3, with 8 nucleotides matching TRBD2. The CDR3 is 15 residues long. CDR1 is MGHDK and CDR2 is SYGVNS in the germline V gene. After removal of 2 bases from V and 4 bases from J, the junction contained 5 bases not matched to a gene. The CDR3 nucleotides are TGTGCCAGCAGTGAAATAGCGGGGAGCGCAGATACGCAGTATTTT. Its translation is CASSEIAGSADTQYF.

Points on this clonotype: A read error is possible here, since a much larger clone lies one base away. In DNA, the CDR3 is TGTGCCAGCAGCGGGGTTCTGGGGGAGACCCAGCACTTC. Translating gives CASSGVLGETQHF. The J gene is TRBJ2-5, the V gene TRBV2, with D perhaps assigned TRBD1 or TRBD2 (5 bases each). The CDR3 sequence is 13 residues long. Looked up from germline, CDR1 is SNHLY and CDR2 is FYNNEI. Supplemented by reference TRBV2 and TRBJ2-5, the full variable domain reads EPEVTQTPSHQVTQMGQEVILRCVPISNHLYFYWYRQILGQKVEFLVSFYNNEISEKSEIFDDQFSVERPDGSNFTLKIRSTKLEDSAMYFCASSGVLGETQHFGPGTRLLVL.

This clonotype was seen ten or more times. As DNA, the CDR3 is TGTGCCAGCAGCTTAGATAGTACAGGGCGGCGCACCGGGGAGCTGTTTTTT. Its translation is CASSLDSTGRRTGELFF. The V gene is TRBV11-2, the J gene TRBJ2-2; TRBD1 is a possible D gene (6 bases). Germline V lookup: CDR1 SGHAT, CDR2 FQNNGV. Trimming removed 0 bases at V and 4 bases at J, with 15 bases between. The CDR3 length is 17 residues.

Concerning this clonotype: This may stem from a read error, because a much larger clone lies one nucleotide away. The chain has TRBV5-8 and TRBJ1-2; D is ambiguous. Trimming cost V 7 bases and J 4 bases, with 23 bases left between them. The CDR3 loop spans 16 amino acids. Germline V lookup: CDR1 SGHTS, CDR2 YDEGEE. The CDR3 coding sequence is TGTGCCAGCCCGACTTCTCATCCACGAAAGGCCTATGGCTACACCTTC. Protein sequence: CASPTSHPRKAYGYTF.

This clonotype has only a few counts. The J gene is TRBJ2-1, the V gene TRBV30; 7 bases map to TRBD1. The V segment lost 3 bases and the J segment 3 bases; nucleotides outside the gene matches: 8. The CDR3 covers 15 residues. Germline V gene sequence: CDR1 GTSNPN, CDR2 SVGIG (reference sequence). The CDR3 reads CAWSPIDRVYNEQFF. CDR3 bases: TGTGCCTGGAGCCCTATCGACAGGGTCTACAATGAGCAGTTCTTC.

This clonotype came up many times. The CDR3 DNA reads as TGTGCCAGCTCCGCCTCGGGTGTTAATCGTGGGCAGTACTTC. Translated, it gives CASSASGVNRGQYF. The chain has TRBV18 and TRBJ2-7; D gene ambiguous. V was pared by 6 bases and J by 9 bases, with 21 bases between. CDR3 size: 14 residues. Germline V CDR1 and CDR2: KGHSH, LQKENI. The whole variable domain, remainder taken from reference TRBV18 and TRBJ2-7, is NAGVMQNPRHLVRRRGQEARLRCSPMKGHSHVYWYRQLPEEGLKFMVYLQKENIIDESGMPKERFSAEFPKEGPSILRIQQVVRGDSAAYFCASSASGVNRGQYFGPGTRLTVT.

This clonotype was seen ten or more times. The V gene is TRBV6-1, the J gene TRBJ1-2; D may be TRBD1 (5 bases). CDR1 is MNHNS, CDR2 SASEGT, per germline. V lost 3 bases to trimming and J lost 4 bases, with 6 bases between them. The CDR3 contains 12 residues. CDR3 bases: TGTGCCAGCAGTGAGGGGACCTATGGCTACACCTTC. It specifies CASSEGTYGYTF.

This clonotype was found many times. This rearrangement joins TRBV28 to TRBJ1-4; TRBD1 matches at 7 bases. The CDR3 extends over 16 amino acids. Germline CDR1 MDHEN, CDR2 SYDVKM. The V and J ends lost 6 bases and 2 bases, in that order; junction bases with no gene match: 9. The CDR3 spells CASSQGGGGTNEKLFF. The CDR3 DNA is TGTGCCAGCAGCCAGGGGGGTGGGGGGACTAATGAAAAACTGTTTTTT.

There are many counts of this clonotype. This chain joins TRBV27 and TRBJ2-7; 11 bases line up with TRBD1. The J segment lost 1 base and the V segment lost 2 bases, leaving 4 bases of the junction unmatched. Germline V gene data show CDR1 as MNHEY and CDR2 as SMNVEV (reference sequence). This CDR3 is 16 amino acids long. The CDR3: CASSLQGQGASYEQYF. For the CDR3, the DNA is TGTGCCAGCAGTTTACAAGGACAGGGGGCGTCCTACGAGCAGTACTTC.

In its sample, this clonotype was seen many times. The rearrangement joins TRBV6-5 to TRBJ2-7; weak D call: TRBD2 (6 bases). V lost 6 bases and J 3 bases, leaving 15 bases between the germline ends. Germline loops: CDR1 MNHEY, CDR2 SVGAGI. CDR3 size: 14 residues. This CDR3 reads CASRSRDLVYEQYF. CDR3 nucleotide sequence: TGTGCCAGCAGAAGCCGGGACTTAGTCTACGAGCAGTACTTC.

Note on this clonotype: This sequence may be a read error, since a much larger clone differs from it by one base. The gene calls are TRBV12-2 and TRBJ1-2. TRBV12-2 is deemed a pseudogene. The CDR3 totals 17 residues. The CDR3 bases are TGTGCAAGTCGCGATAACCGGACTCCACGAAAGACCTATGGCTACACCTTC. Amino acid sequence: CASRDNRTPRKTYGYTF.

Turning to this clonotype: At one end the junction does not follow the germline gene, possibly because of a read error. The genes are TRBV11-1 and TRBJ1-2; D remains ambiguous. Per the germline V gene, CDR1 is SGHAT and CDR2 is FQDESV (reference sequence). The CDR3 spans 17 residues. The CDR3 protein is CASSRPNKAGKTYVYTF. The CDR3 DNA follows: TGTGCCAGCAGCAGGCCCAATAAGGCTGGAAAGACCTATGTCTACACCTTC.